This passage covers 7 T cell receptor beta chains from one sample sequenced in a study of shared clonotypes between healthy human individuals. Data came from immunoSEQ multiplex PCR; TCRdb stores just in-frame clones and leaves some out. The sample records about 2.3 million clones, just over 90% being singletons. Input material: naive CD4+ T cells from PBMCs. Subset indicated: CD45RA+ positively selected. The receptors derive from a young man in good health. Some clones in this sample may be carry-over from other donors' samples.

The chain combines TRBV11-2 with TRBJ2-5, with D maybe TRBD1 (5 bases). CDR1 SGHAT and CDR2 FQNNGV come from the germline V gene. V was clipped by 5 bases and J by 5 bases, with 15 bases between them. The CDR3 is 14 residues long. This CDR3 reads CASSRSGFGETQYF. The CDR3 DNA follows: TGTGCCAGCAGCCGATCAGGGTTCGGGGAGACCCAGTACTTC. Based on the CDR3 plus reference TRBV11-2 and TRBJ2-5, the full variable domain is EAGVAQSPRYKIIEKRQSVAFWCNPISGHATLYWYQQILGQGPKLLIQFQNNGVVDDSQLPKDRFSAERLKGVDSTLKIQPAKLEDSAVYLCASSRSGFGETQYFGPGTRLLVL.

The gene calls are TRBV7-9 and TRBJ1-1; perhaps TRBD1 as D (5 bases). Trimming removed 3 bases from V and 7 bases from J, with 21 bases in between. This CDR3 comprises 16 residues. The germline V gene has CDR1 SEHNR and CDR2 FQNEAQ (reference sequence). This CDR3 reads CASSFLGVGASIEAFF. The CDR3 DNA reads TGTGCCAGCAGCTTCCTGGGGGTAGGGGCCAGTATTGAAGCTTTCTTT.

CDR3 loop: CASSLGSRDSPLHF. As DNA, the CDR3 is TGCGCCAGCAGCTTGGGGTCCCGGGATTCACCCCTCCACTTT. V and J are TRBV5-1 and TRBJ1-6; D not resolved. Per germline, CDR1 SGHRS and CDR2 YFSETQ. The ends were cut back, 0 bases at V and 8 bases at J, with 9 bases in the middle. The CDR3 covers 14 residues.

The CDR3: CASSPASAYEQYF. CDR3 DNA sequence: TGTGCCAGCAGTCCTGCTAGCGCCTACGAGCAGTACTTC. The rearrangement joins TRBV28 to TRBJ2-7; maybe TRBD2 (6 bases). The V end lost 5 bases, the J end lost 2 bases, and 10 bases lay between the germline ends. The CDR3 runs to 13 residues. The germline V gene has CDR1 MDHEN and CDR2 SYDVKM.

V is TRBV7-2 and J is TRBJ2-7; D call uncertain. The CDR3 spans 15 residues. In germline, CDR1 is SGHTA, CDR2 FQGNSA. V lost 2 bases to trimming and J lost 2 bases, with 13 bases between them. The DNA of the CDR3 is TGTGCCAGCAGCTTAATGTCGGCTAAACCCTACGAGCAGTACTTC. This codes for CASSLMSAKPYEQYF.

The gene calls are TRBV2 and TRBJ2-1, with 10 bases that match TRBD2. Trimming cost V 6 bases and J 2 bases; bases outside gene matches: 4. From germline, CDR1 is SNHLY and CDR2 FYNNEI. CDR3 size: 15 residues. DNA of the CDR3: TGTGCCAGCAGCCTTAGCGGGGGGACCTACAATGAGCAGTTCTTC. Translating gives CASSLSGGTYNEQFF.

This clone was detected once. The rearrangement uses TRBV6-5 and TRBJ1-1; D call uncertain. Trimming took 5 bases from V and 0 from J, leaving 13 bases between them. The CDR3 has 15 amino acids. CDR1 MNHEY and CDR2 SVGAGI come from the germline V gene. The CDR3 loop is CASSPSYYMNTEAFF. In nucleotides, the CDR3 is TGTGCCAGCAGTCCAAGTTATTATATGAACACTGAAGCTTTCTTT.